Below, 12 T cell receptor beta chains from the same sample are listed, as sequenced in a study of monozygotic twins with inflammatory bowel disease. For each CDR3 protein, TCRdb gives one entry from its re-call of the 5' RACE reads, without DNA. The table for this sample gives roughly 150,000 distinct CDR3 sequences. The sequencing sample was made of blood. The receptors originated from a human donor with ulcerative colitis or Crohn's disease, or a healthy co-twin of an affected twin (not recorded which).

CDR3 region: CASSESRAGANVLTF. The V and J genes are TRBV25-1 and TRBJ2-6. CDR1 and CDR2 (germline): MGHDK, SYGVNS. CDR3 length: 15 residues.

The chain carries TRBV19 and TRBJ2-7; there is no DNA to check the TCRdb D call of TRBD1. From germline, CDR1 is LNHDA and CDR2 SQIVND (reference sequence). The CDR3 covers 14 residues. The CDR3 sequence: CASSITGRIYEQYF. The whole variable domain, remainder taken from reference TRBV19 and TRBJ2-7, is DGGITQSPKYLFRKEGQNVTLSCEQNLNHDAMYWYRQDPGQGLRLIYYSQIVNDFQKGDIAEGYSVSREKKESFPLTVTSAQKNPTAFYLCASSITGRIYEQYFGPGTRLTVT.

This CDR3 reads CASSYAAGTRTMEQFF. The genes are TRBV5-1 and TRBJ2-1; there is no DNA to check the TCRdb D call of TRBD2. Germline V gene sequence: CDR1 SGHRS, CDR2 YFSETQ. The CDR3 extends over 16 amino acids.

V usage is TRBV29-1 and J usage is TRBJ2-7. The germline V gene encodes CDR1 SQVTM and CDR2 ANQGSEA. The CDR3 has 12 residues. The CDR3 reads CSVAGSSYEQYF.

This chain connects TRBV15 to TRBJ2-1; the TCRdb call, TRBD2, lacks DNA for checking. The CDR3 consists of 16 residues. The germline V gene encodes CDR1 LNHNV and CDR2 YYDKDF (reference sequence). CDR3 in amino acids: CATSPGTTPTYNVQFF.

The rearrangement links TRBV24-1 to TRBJ2-1; TCRdb selects TRBD2, and the lack of DNA leaves this call unchecked. The CDR3 has 18 residues. Germline V gene lookup returns CDR1 KGHDR and CDR2 SFDVKD. The CDR3 loop reads CATSDSRTSGRSYNEQFF.

The chain employs TRBV11-3 and TRBJ2-1; TCRdb's assignment of TRBD1 cannot be checked, as there is no DNA. Germline values: CDR1 SGHNT, CDR2 YENEEA. This CDR3 is 15 amino acids long. The chain's CDR3 is CASSSGAGLYNEQFF.

The chain links TRBV9 to TRBJ1-1; TCRdb selects TRBD1, and the lack of DNA leaves this call unchecked. The CDR3 is 16 residues long. Germline V gene lookup returns CDR1 SGDLS and CDR2 YYNGEE. The CDR3 loop reads CASSGPVGGGGTEAFF.

CDR3 protein: CSASFGRASYNEQFF. The genes are TRBV20-1 and TRBJ2-1. Looked up from germline, CDR1 is DFQATT and CDR2 is SNEGSKA (reference sequence). The length of the CDR3 is 15 residues.

V is TRBV18 and J is TRBJ1-6; TCRdb lists TRBD1, though no DNA is available to test this call. The CDR3 extends over 15 amino acids. From germline, CDR1 is KGHSH and CDR2 LQKENI. CDR3 sequence reads: CASSPLGGGSSPLHF.

The rearrangement joins TRBV5-1 to TRBJ2-7; the D call from TCRdb, TRBD1, cannot be confirmed without DNA. Germline values: CDR1 SGHRS, CDR2 YFSETQ. CDR3 length: 15 residues. CDR3 loop: CASSQTGTVTYEQYF.

The J gene is TRBJ2-1, the V gene TRBV19. From germline, CDR1 is LNHDA and CDR2 SQIVND (reference sequence). The CDR3 has 12 amino acids. CDR3 sequence: CASSSSFNEQFF.